This T cell receptor beta chain was sequenced in a study of T cell responses to AZD1222 COVID-19 vaccine. On the study more broadly: Second-dose timings of about 4 or about 12 weeks were pooled.

Generated by immunoSEQ multiplex PCR, the TCRdb table keeps only in-frame clones and is missing some. The profile shows around 100,000 clones, 80% to 90% of them singletons. Germline V lookup: CDR1 SGDLS, CDR2 YYNGEE. This CDR3 spans 14 amino acids. With 0 bases removed from V and 7 bases from J, the gap between germline ends came to 14 bases. Sequencing was performed on peripheral blood, taken on day 0 of AZD1222 vaccination. The clonotype was recovered from an adult in good health. The chain recombines TRBV9 with TRBJ2-7; D is perhaps TRBD1 (7 bases). CDR3 region: CASSVGGTAREQYF. In DNA form, the CDR3 reads TGTGCCAGCAGCGTAGGCGGGACAGCCCGGGAGCAGTACTTC. Variable domain in full (rest from reference TRBV9 and TRBJ2-7): DSGVTQTPKHLITATGQRVTLRCSPRSGDLSVYWYQQSLDQGLQFLIQYYNGEERAKGNILERFSAQQFPDLHSELNLSSLELGDSALYFCASSVGGTAREQYFGPGTRLTVT.